This TCR beta chain was sequenced during a study of neoadjuvant anti-PD-1 for oral cavity cancer. Time point in this sample: after neoadjuvant nivolumab, at surgical resection. PBMC libraries mostly used around 0.5 ug of input genomic DNA, with six replicates per sample. Profiling relied on immunoSEQ multiplex PCR, and the TCRdb table lists in-frame clones only, not all of them. The sample holds some 8,700 clones, over 70% seen once. V gave up 3 bases and J gave up 1 base; unmatched junction bases: 12. The germline V gene encodes CDR1 SGHDT and CDR2 YYEEEE. The CDR3 is made up of 18 amino acids. The TCR sequence derives from a person aged 35-79 years with oral cavity squamous cell carcinoma. The chain uses TRBV5-6 and TRBJ1-5; TRBD1 matches 8 bases. Sequencing was performed on PBMCs, taken after nivolumab (anti-PD-1) treatment. CDR3 DNA sequence: TGTGCCAGCAGCTACGGGACAGGAGGAGTCGAGAGCAATCAGCCCCAGCATTTT. Translated, it gives CASSYGTGGVESNQPQHF.